The present T cell receptor beta chain was sequenced within a study of blood T cell repertoires in COVID-19. Measured with immunoSEQ multiplex PCR; TCRdb has only the in-frame clones, and not every one. The sample consists of about 250,000 clones, 88% of them appearing once. Participants had their cohort set by participant-reported clinical history. The ends lost 7 bases at V and 5 bases at J; junction bases unmatched: 9. Germline V gene lookup returns CDR1 SGHNT and CDR2 YYREEE (reference sequence). The length of the CDR3 is 16 residues. The V call is TRBV5-4, the J call TRBJ2-3; TRBD2 matches at 14 bases. The sequenced material came from PBMCs or T cells enriched from blood (not recorded which). The sequence came from a woman aged 45-59 years who had recovered from COVID-19. The CDR3 DNA follows: TGTGCCAGCGTCGATCAAGGACTAGCGGGAGGAGATACGCAGTATTTT. Its translation: CASVDQGLAGGDTQYF. The whole variable domain, remainder taken from reference TRBV5-4 and TRBJ2-3, is ETGVTQSPTHLIKTRGQQVTLRCSSQSGHNTVSWYQQALGQGPQFIFQYYREEENGRGNFPPRFSGLQFPNYSSELNVNALELDDSALYLCASVDQGLAGGDTQYFGPGTRLTVL.